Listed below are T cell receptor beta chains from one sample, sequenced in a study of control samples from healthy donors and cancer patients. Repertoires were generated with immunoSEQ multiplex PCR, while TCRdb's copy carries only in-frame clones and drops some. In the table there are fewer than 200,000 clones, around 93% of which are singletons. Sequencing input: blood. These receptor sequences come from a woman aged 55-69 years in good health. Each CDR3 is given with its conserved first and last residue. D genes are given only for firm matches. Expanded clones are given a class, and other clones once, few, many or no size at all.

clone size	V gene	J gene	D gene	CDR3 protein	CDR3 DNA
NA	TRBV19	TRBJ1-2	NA	CASSSGSIHADYGYTF	TGTGCCAGTAGCTCCGGCTCCATTCATGCGGACTATGGCTACACCTTC
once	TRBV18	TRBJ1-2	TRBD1	CASSQGTGTYGYTF	TGTGCCAGCTCACAAGGGACAGGGACCTATGGCTACACCTTC
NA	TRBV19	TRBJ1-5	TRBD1	CASGQGAAVGHF	TGTGCCAGTGGACAGGGGGCGGCCGTAGGACATTTT
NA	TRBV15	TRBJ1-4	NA	CATSRERFQGRNEKLFF	TGTGCCACCAGCAGAGAGAGGTTTCAGGGGAGGAATGAAAAACTGTTTTTT
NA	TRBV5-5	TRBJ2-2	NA	CASSLINTGELFF	TGTGCCAGCAGCTTGATTAACACCGGGGAGCTGTTTTTT
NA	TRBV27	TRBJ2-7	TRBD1	CASSPGWGGQGAYEQYF	TGTGCCAGCAGCCCAGGCTGGGGGGGACAGGGGGCCTACGAGCAGTACTTC
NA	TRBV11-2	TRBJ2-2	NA	CASSQIGRELFF	TGTGCCAGCAGCCAGATAGGCAGGGAGCTGTTTTTT
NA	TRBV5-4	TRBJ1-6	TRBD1	CASSLVQGNNSPLHF	TGTGCCAGCAGCTTGGTACAGGGGAATAATTCACCCCTCCACTTT
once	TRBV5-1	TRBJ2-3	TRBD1	CASTPGGTDTQYF	TGCGCCAGCACCCCAGGGGGAACAGATACGCAGTATTTT
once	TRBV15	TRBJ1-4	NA	CATSASSTNEKLFF	TGTGCCACATCAGCTTCTTCAACTAATGAAAAACTGTTTTTT
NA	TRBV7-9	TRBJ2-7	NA	CASSLAPGLARDYEQYF	TGTGCCAGCAGCTTAGCTCCCGGGTTAGCGAGGGACTACGAGCAGTACTTC
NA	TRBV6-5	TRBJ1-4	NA	CASTLLVGHEKLFF	TGTGCCAGCACTCTACTGGTGGGGCATGAAAAACTGTTTTTT
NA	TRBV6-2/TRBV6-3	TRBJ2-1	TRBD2	CASSDRGLAGGTYNEQFF	TGTGCCAGCAGTGACCGCGGACTAGCGGGGGGGACCTACAATGAGCAGTTCTTC
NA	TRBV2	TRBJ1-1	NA	CASSAGEGTEAFF	TGTGCCAGCAGTGCCGGGGAAGGCACTGAAGCTTTCTTT
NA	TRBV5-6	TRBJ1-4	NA	CASSLVSNPNEKLFF	TGTGCCAGCAGCTTGGTATCGAATCCTAATGAAAAACTGTTTTTT
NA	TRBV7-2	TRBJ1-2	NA	CASSFTRVPHLLLTGTF	TGTGCCAGCAGCTTTACCCGGGTTCCTCATCTATTGTTGACGGGCACCTTC
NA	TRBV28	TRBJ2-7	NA	CASSLIRDTYEQYF	TGTGCCAGCAGTTTAATCCGGGACACCTACGAGCAGTACTTC
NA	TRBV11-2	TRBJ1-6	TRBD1	CASSLATGTGGYSPLHF	TGTGCCAGCAGCTTAGCGACCGGGACAGGGGGGTATTCACCCCTCCACTTT
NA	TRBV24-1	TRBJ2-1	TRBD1	CATSDRASYNEQFF	TGCGCCACCAGTGACAGGGCCTCTTACAATGAGCAGTTCTTC
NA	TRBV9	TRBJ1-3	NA	CASSVGGVSGNTIYF	TGTGCCAGCAGCGTAGGGGGGGTATCGGGAAACACCATATATTTT
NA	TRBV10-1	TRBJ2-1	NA	CASSESRGSYNEQFF	TGCGCCAGCAGTGAGAGTAGGGGATCCTACAATGAGCAGTTCTTC
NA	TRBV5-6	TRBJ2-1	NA	CASSLAAAGQQFF	TGTGCCAGCAGCTTGGCCGCGGCGGGGCAGCAGTTCTTC
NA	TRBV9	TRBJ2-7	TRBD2	CASSVGSGGPYEQYF	TGTGCCAGCAGCGTAGGATCGGGGGGGCCCTACGAGCAGTACTTC
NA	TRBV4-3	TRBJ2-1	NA	CASSQVSRVPRHNEQFF	TGCGCCAGCAGCCAAGTTTCACGGGTGCCCCGGCACAATGAGCAGTTCTTC
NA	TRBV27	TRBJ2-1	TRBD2	CASGKRGGNEQFF	TGTGCCAGCGGGAAGAGGGGAGGGAATGAGCAGTTCTTC
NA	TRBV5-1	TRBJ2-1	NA	CASSLPRRDEQFF	TGCGCCAGCAGCTTGCCACGGCGCGATGAGCAGTTCTTC
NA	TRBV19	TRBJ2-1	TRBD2	CASSISRGTSGDNEQFF	TGTGCCAGTAGTATATCCAGGGGGACTAGCGGGGACAATGAGCAGTTCTTC
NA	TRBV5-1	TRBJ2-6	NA	CASSPSGAPGANVLTF	TGCGCCAGCAGCCCGAGTGGGGCCCCTGGGGCCAACGTCCTGACTTTC
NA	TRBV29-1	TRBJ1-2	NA	CSVEEPPLMNGYTF	TGCAGCGTTGAAGAGCCCCCCCTGATGAATGGCTACACCTTC
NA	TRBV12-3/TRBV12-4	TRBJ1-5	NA	CASRGTGQPQHF	TGTGCCAGCAGGGGGACGGGTCAGCCCCAGCATTTT
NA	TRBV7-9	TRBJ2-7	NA	CASSLSNRDEQYF	TGTGCCAGCAGCTTATCGAATAGGGACGAGCAGTACTTC
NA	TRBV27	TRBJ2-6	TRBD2	CASSWTSGGLSGANVLTF	TGTGCCAGCAGTTGGACTAGCGGGGGCCTCTCTGGGGCCAACGTCCTGACTTTC
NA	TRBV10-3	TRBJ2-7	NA	CAISDRQGGDEQYF	TGTGCCATCAGTGATAGGCAGGGGGGAGACGAGCAGTACTTC
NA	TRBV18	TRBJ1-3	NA	CASSPPNKGLGNTIYF	TGTGCCAGCTCACCACCGAACAAGGGGCTAGGAAACACCATATATTTT
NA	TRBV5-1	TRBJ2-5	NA	CASSPGEAQETQYF	TGCGCCAGCAGCCCGGGGGAGGCCCAAGAGACCCAGTACTTC
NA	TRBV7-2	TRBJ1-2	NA	CASSPDSYGYTF	TGTGCCAGCAGCCCGGACAGCTATGGCTACACCTTC
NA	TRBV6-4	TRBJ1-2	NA	CASSDGDPRGGYTF	TGTGCCAGCAGTGATGGGGACCCAAGGGGTGGCTACACCTTC
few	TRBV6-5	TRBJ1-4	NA	CASSSRGRRVYEKLFF	TGTGCCAGCAGTTCACGGGGACGGAGGGTTTATGAAAAACTGTTTTTT
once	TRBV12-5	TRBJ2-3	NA	CASGLGTDTDTQYF	TGTGCTAGTGGTTTGGGGACAGACACAGATACGCAGTATTTT
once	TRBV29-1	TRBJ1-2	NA	CSVYTPTQPYYGYTF	TGCAGCGTCTACACCCCGACGCAGCCGTACTATGGCTACACCTTC
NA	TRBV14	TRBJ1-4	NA	CASNSNNEKLFF	TGTGCCAGTAACAGTAATAATGAAAAACTGTTTTTT
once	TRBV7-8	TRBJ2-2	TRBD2	CASSLRSGGGNTGELFF	TGTGCCAGCAGCTTAAGGTCCGGCGGGGGGAACACCGGGGAGCTGTTTTTT
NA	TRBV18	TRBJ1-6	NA	CASSPEMPGSHNSPLHF	TGTGCCAGCTCACCTGAGATGCCAGGGAGCCATAATTCACCCCTCCACTTT
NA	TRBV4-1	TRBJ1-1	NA	CASSLSQEKNTEAFF	TGCGCCAGCAGCCTTTCACAGGAAAAGAACACTGAAGCTTTCTTT
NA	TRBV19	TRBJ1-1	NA	CATNPGEVTEAFF	TGTGCCACCAACCCAGGAGAGGTTACTGAAGCTTTCTTT
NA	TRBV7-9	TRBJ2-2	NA	CASSLALGELFF	TGTGCCAGCAGCTTAGCGCTGGGGGAGCTGTTTTTT
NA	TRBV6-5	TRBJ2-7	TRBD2	CASGYGGDQGYEQYF	TGTGCCAGCGGTTACGGGGGGGACCAAGGTTACGAGCAGTACTTC
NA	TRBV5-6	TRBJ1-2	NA	CASSWAGSGYTF	TGTGCCAGCAGCTGGGCAGGGTCCGGCTACACCTTC
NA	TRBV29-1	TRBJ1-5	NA	CSVELSGVNQPQHF	TGCAGCGTTGAACTCTCTGGTGTGAATCAGCCCCAGCATTTT
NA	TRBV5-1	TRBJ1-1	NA	CASSLAFDANTEAFF	TGCGCCAGCAGCTTGGCCTTCGACGCGAACACTGAAGCTTTCTTT
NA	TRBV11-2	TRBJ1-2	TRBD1	CASSLTRDRAINYGYTF	TGTGCCAGCAGCTTAACCCGGGACAGGGCTATAAACTATGGCTACACCTTC
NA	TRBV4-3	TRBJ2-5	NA	CASSQTGLNRGETQYF	TGCGCCAGCAGCCAAACAGGGCTAAACCGAGGAGAGACCCAGTACTTC
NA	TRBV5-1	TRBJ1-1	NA	CASSLVAVSTEAFF	TGCGCCAGCAGCTTGGTGGCAGTCTCGACTGAAGCTTTCTTT
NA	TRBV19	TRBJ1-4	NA	CASSIALGGAGAEKLFF	TGTGCCAGTAGTATAGCTCTAGGCGGGGCAGGGGCCGAAAAACTGTTTTTT
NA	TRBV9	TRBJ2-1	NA	CASSARDNYNEQFF	TGTGCCAGCAGCGCCCGGGACAACTACAATGAGCAGTTCTTC
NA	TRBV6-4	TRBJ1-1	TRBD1	CASSDSPRGQAFF	TGTGCCAGCAGTGACTCACCCAGGGGGCAAGCTTTCTTT